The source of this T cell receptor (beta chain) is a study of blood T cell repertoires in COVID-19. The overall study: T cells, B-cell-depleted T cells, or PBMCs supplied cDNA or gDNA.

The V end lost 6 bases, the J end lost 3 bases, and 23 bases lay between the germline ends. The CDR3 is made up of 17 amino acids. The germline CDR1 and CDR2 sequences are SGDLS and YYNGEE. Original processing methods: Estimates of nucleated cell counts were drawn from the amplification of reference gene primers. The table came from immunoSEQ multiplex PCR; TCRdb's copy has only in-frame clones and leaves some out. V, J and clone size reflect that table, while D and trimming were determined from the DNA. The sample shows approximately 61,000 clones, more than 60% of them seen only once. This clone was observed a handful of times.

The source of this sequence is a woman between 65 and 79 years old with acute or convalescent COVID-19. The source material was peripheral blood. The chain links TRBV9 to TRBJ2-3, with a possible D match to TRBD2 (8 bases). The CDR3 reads CASTPGGGSGGTDTQYF. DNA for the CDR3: TGTGCCAGCACCCCCGGGGGGGGTTCAGGGGGAACAGATACGCAGTATTTT.